This is a list of T cell receptor beta chains from one sample in a study of response to subunit inactivated influenza vaccine. From the RT-PCR reads, TCRdb called clonotypes with MiXCR, one entry per CDR3 protein. The table shows more than 700,000 distinct CDR3 sequences, with approximately 22% occurring only once. Sequenced material: PBMCs from blood, taken more than 4 days after vaccination. The receptors shown here come from a man between 50 and 59 years old who received an inactivated influenza vaccine. CDR3s include the opening cysteine and the closing phenylalanine or tryptophan. D genes are given only for firm matches. Not every row has a clone size; where given, it reads once, few, many or a size class.

NA TRBJ2-2 TRBD1 TRBV6-5 CASSYGTGVHTGELFF TGTGCCAGCAGTTATGGGACAGGGGTCCACACCGGGGAGCTGTTTTTT
NA TRBJ2-7 NA TRBV7-8 CASSLRGTALNYEQYF TGTGCCAGCAGCCTGCGCGGGACGGCACTTAACTACGAGCAGTACTTC
few TRBJ1-2 TRBD1 TRBV7-2 CASSLSRDSANYGYTF TGTGCCAGCAGCTTAAGCCGGGACAGCGCTAACTATGGCTACACCTTC
many TRBJ2-4 TRBD1 TRBV29-1 CSVGTGGNIQYF TGCAGCGTTGGTACAGGGGGAAACATTCAGTACTTC
NA TRBJ2-7 TRBD2 TRBV7-3 CASSLTGGGSPYEQYF TGTGCCAGCAGCTTAACCGGGGGGGGTTCCCCCTACGAGCAGTACTTC
few TRBJ1-4 NA TRBV7-8 CASSPGGSSLSGLFF TGTGCCAGCAGCCCCGGGGGCTCCTCACTCAGTGGACTGTTTTTT
few TRBJ1-5 NA TRBV7-2 CASSTGQAGGQPQHF TGTGCCAGCAGCACAGGACAAGCCGGAGGTCAGCCCCAGCATTTT
NA TRBJ2-2 TRBD2 TRBV20-1 CSARKTSGGSTGELFF TGCAGTGCTCGGAAGACTAGCGGGGGGTCTACCGGGGAGCTGTTTTTT
NA TRBJ2-3 NA TRBV20-1 CSAPTRRDTQYF TGCAGTGCCCCGACCCGTCGGGATACGCAGTATTTT
NA TRBJ2-7 NA TRBV29-1 CSVEDPQQYEQYF TGCAGCGTTGAAGATCCGCAACAATACGAGCAGTACTTC
few TRBJ2-3 TRBD1 TRBV3-1 CASSPAHRGTDTQYF TGTGCCAGCAGCCCCGCGCACAGGGGAACAGATACGCAGTATTTT
NA TRBJ2-1 NA TRBV5-1 CASSSRYNEQFF TGCGCCAGCAGCTCACGTTACAATGAGCAGTTCTTC
few TRBJ2-7 NA TRBV12-3/TRBV12-4 CASGRSGNYEQYF TGTGCCAGCGGGAGGAGCGGAAACTACGAGCAGTACTTC
few TRBJ1-1 NA TRBV20-1 CSARSLTENTEAFF TGCAGTGCTAGGTCCCTGACGGAGAACACTGAAGCTTTCTTT
NA TRBJ1-1 NA TRBV20-1 CSARDSTRASTEAFF TGCAGTGCTAGAGATAGTACCAGGGCGAGTACTGAAGCTTTCTTT
few TRBJ2-1 TRBD1 TRBV25-1 CASSRTGVNEQFF TGTGCCAGCAGTAGGACAGGAGTGAATGAGCAGTTCTTC
NA TRBJ1-6 NA TRBV11-2 CASSLGGKSPLHF TGTGCCAGCAGCTTGGGGGGGAAATCACCCCTCCACTTT
NA TRBJ1-6 TRBD1 TRBV5-1 CASSSGTGGMSPLHF TGCGCCAGCAGCTCAGGGACAGGGGGAATGTCACCCCTCCACTTT
NA TRBJ1-5 NA TRBV20-1 CSARYPGQRNNQPQHF TGCAGTGCTAGATATCCCGGACAGCGCAACAATCAGCCCCAGCATTTT
NA TRBJ2-7 NA TRBV4-3 CASSQEGAVYEQYF TGCGCCAGCAGCCAAGAAGGAGCGGTCTACGAGCAGTACTTC
few TRBJ1-2 NA TRBV5-1 CASSVAPEYGYTF TGCGCCAGCAGCGTTGCCCCAGAGTATGGCTACACCTTC
many TRBJ2-2 NA TRBV29-1 CSFSESNTGELFF TGCAGCTTCAGCGAATCGAACACCGGGGAGCTGTTTTTT
few TRBJ1-6 TRBD1 TRBV7-2 CASSSSFGTGNNSPLHF TGTGCCAGCAGCTCTTCTTTCGGGACAGGGAATAATTCACCCCTCCACTTT
NA TRBJ1-5 NA TRBV20-1 CSAREGRADQPQHF TGCAGTGCTAGAGAGGGCAGGGCTGACCAGCCCCAGCATTTT
NA TRBJ1-1 NA TRBV29-1 CSARGRTNTEAFF TGCAGCGCCAGGGGACGGACGAACACTGAAGCTTTCTTT
NA TRBJ2-1 TRBD2 TRBV7-6 CASSLSGGGDNEQFF TGTGCCAGCAGCTTAAGCGGGGGGGGCGACAATGAGCAGTTCTTC
few TRBJ1-1 NA TRBV25-1 CASSRGQRNTEAFF TGTGCCAGCAGTCGCGGACAGCGAAACACTGAAGCTTTCTTT
NA TRBJ2-1 NA TRBV14 CASSRSGSEQFF TGTGCCAGCAGCCGGTCGGGCAGCGAGCAGTTCTTC
few TRBJ2-1 NA TRBV5-1 CASSLGGSVYNEQFF TGCGCCAGCAGCTTGGGCGGGTCGGTCTACAATGAGCAGTTCTTC